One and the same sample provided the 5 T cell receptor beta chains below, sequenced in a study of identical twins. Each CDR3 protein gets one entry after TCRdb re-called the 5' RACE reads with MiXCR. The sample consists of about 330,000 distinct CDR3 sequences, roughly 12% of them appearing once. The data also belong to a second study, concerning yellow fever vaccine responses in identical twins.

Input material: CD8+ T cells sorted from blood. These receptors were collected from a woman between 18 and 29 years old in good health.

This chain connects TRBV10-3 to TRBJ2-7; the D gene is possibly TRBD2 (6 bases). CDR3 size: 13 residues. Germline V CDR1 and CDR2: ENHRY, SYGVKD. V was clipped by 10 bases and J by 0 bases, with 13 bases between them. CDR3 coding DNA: TGTGCCACCGGGAGCGGGCACTCCTACGAGCAGTACTTC. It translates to CATGSGHSYEQYF.

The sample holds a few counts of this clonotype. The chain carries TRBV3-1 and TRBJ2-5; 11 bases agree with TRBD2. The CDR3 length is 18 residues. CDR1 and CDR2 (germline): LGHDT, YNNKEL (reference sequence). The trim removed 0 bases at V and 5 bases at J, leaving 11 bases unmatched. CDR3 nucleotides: TGTGCCAGCAGCCAAGATCTTACTAGCGGGGGCCCCGGGGAGACCCAGTACTTC. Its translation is CASSQDLTSGGPGETQYF.

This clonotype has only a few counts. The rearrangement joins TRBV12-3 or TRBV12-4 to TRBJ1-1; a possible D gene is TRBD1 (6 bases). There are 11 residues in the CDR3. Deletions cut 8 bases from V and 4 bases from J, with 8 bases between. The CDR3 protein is CASPQGTEAFF. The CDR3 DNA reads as TGTGCCAGCCCACAGGGCACTGAAGCTTTCTTT.

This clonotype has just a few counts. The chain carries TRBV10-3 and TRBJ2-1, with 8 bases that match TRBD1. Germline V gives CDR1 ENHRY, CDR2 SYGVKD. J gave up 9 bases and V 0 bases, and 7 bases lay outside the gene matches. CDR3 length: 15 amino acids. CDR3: CAISESTQGAREQFF. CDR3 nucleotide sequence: TGTGCCATCAGTGAGTCGACTCAGGGGGCGCGTGAGCAGTTCTTC.

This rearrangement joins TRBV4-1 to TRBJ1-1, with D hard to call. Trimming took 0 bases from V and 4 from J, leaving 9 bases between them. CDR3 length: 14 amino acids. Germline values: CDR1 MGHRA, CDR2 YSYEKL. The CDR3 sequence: CASSQEGGITEAFF. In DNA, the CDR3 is TGCGCCAGCAGCCAAGAAGGAGGGATCACTGAAGCTTTCTTT.